Following are 25 T cell receptor beta chains from one sample sequenced in a study of T cells in Graves' hyperthyroidism and ophthalmopathy. RNA transcripts gave rise to amplified TCR beta CDR3 regions. During a first-round RT-PCR of the TCR CDR3, the HTBI primer set was used. In TCRdb, the multiplex PCR reads were re-called with MiXCR into one record per CDR3 protein. The repertoire has 350,000 to 450,000 distinct CDR3 sequences, approximately 17% of them found once; the top ten carry roughly a third. Material: blood. The receptors were gathered from a woman aged 25 to 45 with Graves' hyperthyroidism that later progressed to Graves' ophthalmopathy.

The CDR3 sequence is CASSPGLASDTQYF. CDR3 bases: TGTGCCAGCAGCCCCGGACTAGCTTCAGATACGCAGTATTTT. The chain is built from TRBV3-1 and TRBJ2-3, with TRBD2 matching 8 bases. The V gene's germline CDR1 is LGHDT and CDR2 YNNKEL (reference sequence). J lost 4 bases, V lost 4 bases, and 4 bases had no gene match. The length of the CDR3 is 14 residues.

This chain uses TRBV5-4 with TRBJ2-3; 15 positions match TRBD2. This CDR3 spans 17 amino acids. The germline CDR1 and CDR2 sequences are SGHNT and YYREEE (reference sequence). J gave up 4 bases and V 3 bases, and 6 bases lay outside the gene matches. The CDR3 protein is CASSSWTSGGASDTQYF. CDR3 in DNA: TGTGCCAGCAGCTCCTGGACTAGCGGGGGGGCCTCAGATACGCAGTATTTT.

This clonotype has only one observation. Mismatch with germline at one junction end may stem from a read error. The genes are TRBV3-1 and TRBJ2-1, with TRBD2 as a possible D gene (7 bases). The length of the CDR3 is 16 residues. Per the germline V gene, CDR1 is LGHDT and CDR2 is YNNKEL (reference sequence). The CDR3, as DNA: TGTGCCAGCAGCCCGAATCTGGCGGGGGCCTACTATGAGCAGTTCTTC. Residues: CASSPNLAGAYYEQFF.

This clonotype was detected ten times or more. The chain uses TRBV19 and TRBJ1-1; D is undetermined. V lost 1 base and J 11 bases, leaving 17 bases between the germline ends. The CDR3 runs to 14 residues. Per the germline V gene, CDR1 is LNHDA and CDR2 is SQIVND (reference sequence). The CDR3 loop reads CASSIAGRGPLAFF. The CDR3 DNA reads TGTGCCAGTAGTATAGCGGGGAGAGGGCCACTGGCTTTCTTT.

With respect to this clonotype: This may arise from a read error, as a much more abundant clone is one base away. The chain couples TRBV7-9 to TRBJ2-2, with D possibly TRBD2 on 5 matching bases. The CDR3 spans 13 residues. Looked up from germline, CDR1 is SEHNR and CDR2 is FQNEAQ (reference sequence). CDR3 coding DNA: TGTGCCAGCAGCCCGTCCACCACCGGGGAGCCGTTTTTT. Translation gives CASSPSTTGEPFF.

This clonotype showed up just a few times. The genes are TRBV5-6 and TRBJ1-4; maybe TRBD1 (5 bases). V was shortened by 1 base and J by 7 bases, with 11 bases between the two germline ends. CDR1 is SGHDT, CDR2 YYEEEE, per germline. CDR3 length: 14 amino acids. The DNA for the CDR3 is TGTGCCAGCAGCTTGATCGGGGCAGGTGAAAAACTGTTTTTT. Protein sequence: CASSLIGAGEKLFF. Combining the CDR3 with reference TRBV5-6 and TRBJ1-4 gives the whole variable domain DAGVTQSPTHLIKTRGQQVTLRCSPKSGHDTVSWYQQALGQGPQFIFQYYEEEERQRGNFPDRFSGHQFPNYSSELNVNALLLGDSALYLCASSLIGAGEKLFFGSGTQLSVL.

This clonotype was found many times. The V and J genes are TRBV10-2 and TRBJ2-1; unclear D gene. The length of the CDR3 is 12 residues. Trimming removed 7 bases from V and 7 bases from J, with 11 bases in between. The V gene's germline CDR1 is WSHSY and CDR2 SAAADI. The CDR3, as DNA: TGCGCCAGCAAATGGGGTGAGAATGAGCAGTTCTTC. Encoded protein: CASKWGENEQFF.

This clonotype turned up a few times. This chain links TRBV10-3 with TRBJ2-1; D tentatively fits TRBD1 or TRBD2 (5 bases each). The CDR3 has 15 residues. Germline V gives CDR1 ENHRY, CDR2 SYGVKD. V lost 10 bases, J lost 11 bases, and 27 bases lay in between. The DNA for the CDR3 is TGTGCCAGCGCCGAAAGGGGAGTGACACCGAATCAGCAGTTCTTC. Translated, it gives CASAERGVTPNQQFF.

Of note for this clonotype: This sequence may be a read error, since a much larger clone differs from it by one base. The rearrangement uses TRBV2 and TRBJ1-2; possibly TRBD1 for D (6 bases). The CDR3 has 12 amino acids. The germline V gene has CDR1 SNHLY and CDR2 FYNNEI. V dropped 4 bases and J dropped 8 bases, with 11 bases sitting between them. The CDR3 bases are TGTGCCAGCAGTGGACAGGCAGGAGGCTACACCTTC. As protein: CASSGQAGGYTF.

This clonotype was picked up a small number of times. This chain connects TRBV7-8 to TRBJ1-4; D is undetermined. V lost 1 base and J lost 7, with 10 bases in between. Germline V gene sequence: CDR1 SGHVS, CDR2 FQNEAQ. The CDR3 sequence is 14 residues long. The CDR3 here is CASSLEGISEKLFF. As DNA, the CDR3 is TGTGCCAGCAGCTTAGAGGGAATCAGTGAAAAACTGTTTTTT.

The chain recombines TRBV7-9 with TRBJ1-4; tentative D call: TRBD1 (5 bases). The V and J ends lost 2 bases and 7 bases respectively, with 11 bases between them. Germline CDR1 reads SEHNR; CDR2 reads FQNEAQ (reference sequence). The CDR3 length is 14 residues. CDR3 nucleotide sequence: TGTGCCAGCAGCTTAATGCAGGGAAGTGAAAAACTGTTTTTT. This gives the protein CASSLMQGSEKLFF.

This clonotype was detected many times. The rearrangement joins TRBV20-1 to TRBJ2-3; 12 bases agree with TRBD2. This CDR3 has 15 amino acids. Germline V gene data show CDR1 as DFQATT and CDR2 as SNEGSKA (reference sequence). V gave up 5 bases and J gave up 2 bases; unmatched junction bases: 5. The CDR3 loop reads CSAVGLAGLTDTQYF. CDR3 sequence (DNA): TGCAGTGCTGTTGGACTAGCGGGACTCACAGATACGCAGTATTTT.

The J gene is TRBJ1-3, the V gene TRBV6-1; D not resolved. The ends were cut back, 7 bases at V and 5 bases at J, with 21 bases in the middle. Germline CDR1 MNHNS, CDR2 SASEGT. The CDR3 has 16 residues. As DNA, the CDR3 is TGTGCCAGCACGACCTCCCGAGGGAGGGAACGAAACACCATATATTTT. Protein sequence: CASTTSRGRERNTIYF.

This clonotype has ten or more counts. The rearrangement joins TRBV10-3 to TRBJ2-7; D is uncertain. This CDR3 has 15 amino acids. Germline CDR1 is ENHRY and CDR2 is SYGVKD. V lost 0 bases and J lost 6, with 15 bases in between. CDR3 in amino acids: CAISESGVLTAEQYF. For the CDR3, the DNA is TGTGCCATCAGTGAGTCGGGCGTCCTCACGGCCGAGCAGTACTTC.

V usage is TRBV9 and J usage is TRBJ2-3; 12 bases are a match to TRBD2. The CDR3 has 16 amino acids. With V trimmed by 4 bases and J by 6 bases, 9 bases remained unmatched. The germline V gene encodes CDR1 SGDLS and CDR2 YYNGEE. In DNA form, the CDR3 reads TGTGCCAGCAGCCCCCCTAGCGGGAGGGCCTTGGATACGCAGTATTTT. Amino acids: CASSPPSGRALDTQYF.

This clonotype was recorded only once. This chain links TRBV12-3 or TRBV12-4 with TRBJ2-1; D is unresolved. This CDR3 is 15 amino acids long. V lost 8 bases and J 4 bases, leaving 18 bases between the germline ends. CDR3 DNA sequence: TGTGCCAGCGTGTCTTGGGTAGCCCCATACAATGAGCAGTTCTTC. It translates to CASVSWVAPYNEQFF.

This clonotype has only a few counts. A read error may explain this, as a much larger clone is one base away. This sequence joins TRBV11-3 and TRBJ1-1; D unresolved. Germline-derived CDR1 and CDR2 are SGHNT and YENEEA. V gave up 7 bases and J gave up 1 base, with 13 bases separating them. The CDR3 runs 14 residues. Written as DNA, the CDR3 is TGTGCCAGCAACATAGAGGCAACGAACACTGAAGCTTTCTTT. It encodes CASNIEATNTEAFF.

This clonotype showed up many times. This chain connects TRBV11-2 to TRBJ1-4, with 8 nucleotides matching TRBD1. Germline CDR1 SGHAT, CDR2 FQNNGV. Trimming took 4 bases from V and 15 from J; bases not matched to a gene: 16. The CDR3 totals 15 residues. CDR3 nucleotides: TGTGCCAGCAGCTACGAACCGGGACAGGCCTCTCCGATGTTTTTT. It codes for CASSYEPGQASPMFF.

As for this clonotype: At one end, the junction sequence differs from germline, possibly due to a read error. The rearrangement links TRBV2 to TRBJ1-1; D call uncertain. CDR1 and CDR2 from the germline V gene are SNHLY and FYNNEI. There are 14 residues in the CDR3. Here the CDR3 reads CTSRGTRLYTEAFF. In DNA form, the CDR3 reads TGTACCAGTAGAGGTACGAGGCTTTACACTGAAGCTTTCTTT. Together with reference TRBV2 and TRBJ1-1, the CDR3 gives the full variable domain: EPEVTQTPSHQVTQMGQEVILRCVPISNHLYFYWYRQILGQKVEFLVSFYNNEISEKSEIFDDQFSVERPDGSNFTLKIRSTKLEDSAMYFCTSRGTRLYTEAFFGQGTRLTVV.

This clonotype appeared many times. This chain uses TRBV6-1 with TRBJ2-3, with TRBD2 matching 9 bases. V shed 0 bases and J 4 bases; nucleotides not matched to a gene: 2. CDR1 and CDR2 (germline): MNHNS, SASEGT. CDR3 size: 15 residues. CDR3 sequence: CASSEASGSPDTQYF. The CDR3 nucleotides read TGTGCCAGCAGTGAAGCTAGCGGGAGCCCAGATACGCAGTATTTT.

This clonotype has a single count. The chain joins TRBV28 to TRBJ2-2; 7 bases agree with TRBD2. V dropped 3 bases and J dropped 6; count of bases not matched to a gene: 7. CDR3 size: 15 residues. The V gene's germline CDR1 is MDHEN and CDR2 SYDVKM. CDR3 coding DNA: TGTGCCAGCAGTTTCGGACCAGCGGGACCCGGGGAGCTGTTTTTT. This gives the protein CASSFGPAGPGELFF.

The chain uses TRBV18 and TRBJ2-2, with D possibly being TRBD1 (6 bases). V was cut by 0 bases and J by 6 bases, with 17 bases left in between. The CDR3 runs 17 residues. Germline loops: CDR1 KGHSH, CDR2 LQKENI. The CDR3 loop reads CASSPPSLGGYAGELFF. The CDR3 DNA is TGTGCCAGCTCACCACCGAGTCTAGGGGGATACGCCGGGGAGCTGTTTTTT.

CDR3 protein: CASSLGFGLAGSTDTQYF. The CDR3 coding sequence is TGCGCCAGCAGCTTGGGTTTCGGACTAGCGGGTAGCACAGATACGCAGTATTTT. The J gene is TRBJ2-3, the V gene TRBV5-1; 11 bases align to TRBD2. J was trimmed by 0 bases and V by 0 bases; bases with no gene match: 6. Germline V CDR1 and CDR2: SGHRS, YFSETQ. The CDR3 spans 18 residues.

This clonotype was recorded many times. V is TRBV2 and J is TRBJ2-1, with 8 bases fitting TRBD1. After removal of 3 bases from V and 1 base from J, the junction contained 14 bases not matched to a gene. The CDR3 is 19 amino acids. The V gene's germline CDR1 is SNHLY and CDR2 FYNNEI. For the CDR3, the DNA is TGTGCCAGCAGTGACCTGTTAGGGACAGGATACAGTTCCTACAATGAGCAGTTCTTC. Protein product: CASSDLLGTGYSSYNEQFF.

The sample holds many counts of this clonotype. CDR3 sequence (DNA): TGTGCCAGCAGTTTATCTTGGGGGCCCGGGGAGCTGTTTTTT. Protein sequence: CASSLSWGPGELFF. V and J are TRBV12-3 or TRBV12-4 and TRBJ2-2; D is perhaps TRBD1 (6 bases). The V gene lost 2 bases and the J gene lost 6 bases, with 10 bases spanning the gap. The CDR3 extends over 14 amino acids.